A single T cell receptor (beta chain) is shown here with its context. CDR3 length: 14 amino acids. After removal of 7 bases from V and 1 base from J, the junction contained 2 bases not matched to a gene. Germline assignment: CDR1 MNHEY and CDR2 SVGAGI. The sample is drawn from a study of blood T cell repertoires in COVID-19. Study in general: Samples representing acute and convalescent COVID-19 were sourced from the United States, Italy and Spain. PBMCs, B-cell-depleted T cells, or T cells were the source of the cDNA or gDNA that made up the material.

Repertoires were generated with immunoSEQ multiplex PCR, while TCRdb's copy carries only in-frame clones and drops some. The sample shows about 240,000 clones, roughly nine tenths of them seen only once. The chain uses TRBV6-5 and TRBJ1-5; 9 nucleotides align to TRBD1. The sequence came from a man in his 60s who had recovered from COVID-19. Sequencing was done on a sample of peripheral blood. The DNA for the CDR3 is TGTGCCAGCAAAGGGACAGGGAGCAATCAGCCCCAGCATTTT. Protein sequence: CASKGTGSNQPQHF.